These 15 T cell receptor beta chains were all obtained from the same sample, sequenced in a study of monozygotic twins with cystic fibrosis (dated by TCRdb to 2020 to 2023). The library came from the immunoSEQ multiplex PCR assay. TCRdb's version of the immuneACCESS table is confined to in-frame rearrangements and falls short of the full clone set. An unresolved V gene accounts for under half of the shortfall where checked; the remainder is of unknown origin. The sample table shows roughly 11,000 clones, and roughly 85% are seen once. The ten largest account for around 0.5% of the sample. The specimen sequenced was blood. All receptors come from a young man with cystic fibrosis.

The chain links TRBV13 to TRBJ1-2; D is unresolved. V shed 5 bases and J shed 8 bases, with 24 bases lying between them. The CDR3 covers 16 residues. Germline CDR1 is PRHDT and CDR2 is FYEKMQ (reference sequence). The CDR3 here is CASSRLFVGVARGYTF. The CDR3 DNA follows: TGTGCCAGCAGCCGCCTCTTTGTTGGTGTGGCTAGGGGCTACACCTTC.

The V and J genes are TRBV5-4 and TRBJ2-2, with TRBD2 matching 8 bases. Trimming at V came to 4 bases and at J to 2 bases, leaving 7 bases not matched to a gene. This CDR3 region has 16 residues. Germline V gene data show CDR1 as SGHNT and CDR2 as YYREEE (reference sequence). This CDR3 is CASSALGGANTGELFF. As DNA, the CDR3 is TGTGCCAGCAGCGCCCTCGGGGGGGCCAACACCGGGGAGCTGTTTTTT.

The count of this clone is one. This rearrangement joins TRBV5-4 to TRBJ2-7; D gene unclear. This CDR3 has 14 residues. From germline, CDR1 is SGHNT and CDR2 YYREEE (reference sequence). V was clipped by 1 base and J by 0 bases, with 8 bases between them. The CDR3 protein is CASSLRGASYEQYF. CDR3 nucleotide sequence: TGTGCCAGCAGCTTGCGAGGTGCCTCCTACGAGCAGTACTTC.

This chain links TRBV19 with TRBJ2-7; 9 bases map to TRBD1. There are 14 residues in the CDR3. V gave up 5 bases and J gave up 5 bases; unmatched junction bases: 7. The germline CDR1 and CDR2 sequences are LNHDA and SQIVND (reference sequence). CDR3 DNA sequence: TGTGCCAGTAGTCCGCCCGGACAGGGGAACGAGCAGTACTTC. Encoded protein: CASSPPGQGNEQYF.

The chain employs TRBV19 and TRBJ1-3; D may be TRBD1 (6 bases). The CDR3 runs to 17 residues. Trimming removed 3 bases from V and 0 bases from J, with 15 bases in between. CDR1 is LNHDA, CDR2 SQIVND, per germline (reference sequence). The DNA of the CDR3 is TGTGCCAGTAGTATCGGGGGCTCACGCACCTCTGGAAACACCATATATTTT. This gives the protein CASSIGGSRTSGNTIYF.

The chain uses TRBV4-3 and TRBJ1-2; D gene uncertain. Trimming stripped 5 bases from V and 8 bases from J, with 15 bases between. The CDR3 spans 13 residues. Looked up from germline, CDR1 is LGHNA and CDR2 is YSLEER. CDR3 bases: TGCGCCAGCAGCGCTGGGAAAGGGTTAGGCTACACCTTC. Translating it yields CASSAGKGLGYTF.

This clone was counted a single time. The CDR3 spells CASSQVQNRQGEQYF. The DNA of the CDR3 is TGTGCCAGCAGCCAAGTACAGAACCGACAGGGCGAGCAGTACTTC. This chain joins TRBV14 and TRBJ2-7, with TRBD1 matching over 7 bases. CDR3 length equals 15 residues. CDR1 is SGHDN, CDR2 FVKESK, per germline. The V and J ends lost 1 base and 6 bases, in that order; junction bases with no gene match: 9. The full variable domain, with the rest looked up from reference TRBV14 and TRBJ2-7, is EAGVTQFPSHSVIEKGQTVTLRCDPISGHDNLYWYRRVMGKEIKFLLHFVKESKQDESGMPNNRFLAERTGGTYSTLKVQPAELEDSGVYFCASSQVQNRQGEQYFGPGTRLTVT.

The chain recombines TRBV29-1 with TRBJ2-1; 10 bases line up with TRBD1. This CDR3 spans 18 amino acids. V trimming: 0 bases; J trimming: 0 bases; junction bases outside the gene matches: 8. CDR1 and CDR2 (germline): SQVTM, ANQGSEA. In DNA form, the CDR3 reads TGCAGCGTTGAAGAGGGGACAGGGGATTCAAGCTCCTACAATGAGCAGTTCTTC. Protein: CSVEEGTGDSSSYNEQFF.

The DNA for the CDR3 is TGTGCCATCGGAAAAGGACAGGGGGACTCCTACGAGCAGTACTTC. Residues: CAIGKGQGDSYEQYF. The V and J genes are TRBV10-3 and TRBJ2-7; 10 bases are shared with TRBD1. V lost 8 bases, J lost 0 bases, and 7 bases stayed unmatched. Germline CDR1 ENHRY, CDR2 SYGVKD. The CDR3 is 15 residues long.

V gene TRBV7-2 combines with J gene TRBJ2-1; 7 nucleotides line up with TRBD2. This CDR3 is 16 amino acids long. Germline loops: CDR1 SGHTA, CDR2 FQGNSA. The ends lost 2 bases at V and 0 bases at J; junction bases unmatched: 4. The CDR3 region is CASSLLGGSSYNEQFF. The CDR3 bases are TGTGCCAGCAGCTTACTTGGCGGGAGCTCCTACAATGAGCAGTTCTTC.

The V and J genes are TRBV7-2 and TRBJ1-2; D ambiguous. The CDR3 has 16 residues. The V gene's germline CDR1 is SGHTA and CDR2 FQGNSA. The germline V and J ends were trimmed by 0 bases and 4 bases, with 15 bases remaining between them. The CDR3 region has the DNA TGTGCCAGCAGCTTAGCCTCTTCGGCAGATCCCTATGGCTACACCTTC. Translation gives CASSLASSADPYGYTF.

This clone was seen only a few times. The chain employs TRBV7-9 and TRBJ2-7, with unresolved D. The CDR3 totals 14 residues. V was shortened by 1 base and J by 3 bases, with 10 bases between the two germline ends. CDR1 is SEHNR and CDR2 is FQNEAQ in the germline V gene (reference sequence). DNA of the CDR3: TGTGCCAGCAGCTTAGTCGAAGGGTTCTACGAGCAGTACTTC. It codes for CASSLVEGFYEQYF.

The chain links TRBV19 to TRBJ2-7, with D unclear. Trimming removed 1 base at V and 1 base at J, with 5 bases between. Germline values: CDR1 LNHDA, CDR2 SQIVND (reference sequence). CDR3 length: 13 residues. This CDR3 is CASSIGLSYEQYF. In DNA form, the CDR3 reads TGTGCCAGTAGTATAGGACTTTCCTACGAGCAGTACTTC.

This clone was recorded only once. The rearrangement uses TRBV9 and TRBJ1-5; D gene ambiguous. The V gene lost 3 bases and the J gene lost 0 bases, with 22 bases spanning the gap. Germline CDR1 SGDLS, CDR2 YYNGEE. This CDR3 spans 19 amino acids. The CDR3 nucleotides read TGTGCCAGCAGCGCGATGGGAGTTCCACCGGCCTATAGCAATCAGCCCCAGCATTTT. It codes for CASSAMGVPPAYSNQPQHF.

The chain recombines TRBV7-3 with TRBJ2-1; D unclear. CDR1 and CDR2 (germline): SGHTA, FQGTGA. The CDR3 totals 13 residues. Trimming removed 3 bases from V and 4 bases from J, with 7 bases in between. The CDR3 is CASSLTLYNEQFF. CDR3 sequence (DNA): TGTGCCAGCAGCTTGACCCTATACAATGAGCAGTTCTTC.